In this sample, the clone carrying this TCR beta chain turned up once. Produced via immunoSEQ multiplex PCR; TCRdb's table is partial and in-frame only. The profile shows about 73,000 clones, roughly 90% of them singletons. This entry comes from a study of OX40 agonist ivuxolimab in advanced cancers. On the study more broadly: Hepatocellular carcinoma, melanoma, renal cell or head and neck cancer affected the dose-escalation patients. The mean age was roughly 60 years, ranging from about 20 to 79, with around four fifths of participants male.

This CDR3 spans 14 amino acids. V was pared by 5 bases and J by 4 bases, with 7 bases of the junction left unmatched. Per germline, CDR1 SGHAT and CDR2 FQDESV (reference sequence). The gene calls are TRBV11-1 and TRBJ1-1; 7 nucleotides align to TRBD1. The source is an adult with an advanced solid tumor such as melanoma, head and neck, liver or kidney cancer. The sample consisted of CD4+ or CD8+ T cells sorted from blood, taken in a trial of the OX40 agonist ivuxolimab. In DNA, the CDR3 is TGTGCCAGCAGCCCGGACAGGTTTGGCACTGAAGCTTTCTTT. Amino acids: CASSPDRFGTEAFF.